The present entry profiles one T cell receptor beta chain with its context. Antigen unknown. Via 5' RACE with UMI labels, TRB cDNA libraries were prepared. TCRdb re-analyzed the 5' RACE reads; it lists each CDR3 protein once, without DNA. The sample includes over 100,000 distinct CDR3 sequences. The sample belongs to a study of CXCR3-negative and CXCR3-positive naive CD8 T cells. Whole-study results and caveats: CXCR3-positive naive cells carried more hydrophobic TRB CDR3s than CXCR3-negative ones.

The CDR3 length is 14 residues. Per germline, CDR1 SGDLS and CDR2 YYNGEE. Sequencing used naive CXCR3+ CD8+ T cells from blood. The subset is: CD45RO-CCR7+CD27+CD95- naive CD8+ T cells expressing CXCR3 (TNR3+). The rearrangement links TRBV9 to TRBJ2-1. This TCR was recovered from a human donor in good health. Some clones in this sample may be carry-over from other donors' samples. CDR3 sequence: CASSVEGLRNEQFF.